This T cell receptor (beta chain) was obtained from a study of vaccination and CD4 T cells after COVID-19. Study as a whole: Median time from COVID diagnosis to post-COVID sampling was roughly 13 weeks (35 to 161).

The CDR3 runs 15 residues. J lost 0 bases, V lost 6 bases, and 5 bases had no gene match. Germline V gives CDR1 LNHDA, CDR2 SQIVND (reference sequence). On this clonotype: The antigen remains unidentified.

Cultured CD4+ T cell DNA was sequenced using the Oncomine TCR Beta short-read assay. MiXCR was run by TCRdb on the PCR reads, yielding one entry per CDR3 protein. The sample includes 15,000 to 17,000 distinct CDR3 sequences, 73% of them seen just once. Documented treatment: approximately 11-day PBMC culture with coronavirus spike peptide pools or control peptides (ViraFEST assay). The ViraFEST method relied on peptide pools to expand antigen-specific T cells, followed by TCR sequencing. The TCR was taken from a human donor who had recovered from COVID-19. The V and J genes are TRBV19 and TRBJ2-7; TRBD1 agrees at 10 bases. The sample comprised CD4+ T cells from blood, cultured in vitro. This CDR3 reads CASSRRTGGSYEQYF. CDR3 nucleotide sequence: TGTGCCAGTAGCCGCCGGACAGGGGGCTCCTACGAGCAGTACTTC. The whole variable domain, remainder taken from reference TRBV19 and TRBJ2-7, is DGGITQSPKYLFRKEGQNVTLSCEQNLNHDAMYWYRQDPGQGLRLIYYSQIVNDFQKGDIAEGYSVSREKKESFPLTVTSAQKNPTAFYLCASSRRTGGSYEQYFGPGTRLTVT.